Below are 25 T cell receptor beta chains sequenced from a single sample in a study of naive and memory T cell subsets. Whole-blood samples were 2.5 to 3 ml of peripheral blood from healthy adult volunteers. For blood and skin samples, reverse transcription used TCR alpha and beta constant primers. TCRdb re-called the 5' RACE reads through MiXCR, storing one row per CDR3 protein. The table has just over 25,000 distinct CDR3 sequences, approximately 20% seen once. The receptor set was obtained from a female donor in good health.

This clonotype has a count of ten or more. The chain couples TRBV20-1 to TRBJ1-1; 9 bases agree with TRBD1. CDR1 is DFQATT and CDR2 is SNEGSKA in the germline V gene (reference sequence). CDR3 length: 15 amino acids. The ends lost 1 base at V and 1 base at J; junction bases unmatched: 4. This chain's CDR3 is CSARGTGDRNTEAFF. CDR3 in DNA: TGCAGTGCTAGAGGGACAGGGGACCGGAACACTGAAGCTTTCTTT.

V and J are TRBV29-1 and TRBJ2-2; 8 positions match TRBD2. Germline lookup yields CDR1 SQVTM and CDR2 ANQGSEA. V trimming: 4 bases; J trimming: 6 bases; junction bases outside the gene matches: 10. The CDR3 consists of 15 residues. The CDR3 coding sequence is TGCAGCGTTGCATTCAGACTAGCGAGACCCGGGGAGCTGTTTTTT. Its protein is CSVAFRLARPGELFF.

By share of the sample, this clonotype is medium-sized. The chain links TRBV2 to TRBJ2-3; D not resolved. V lost 5 bases to trimming and J lost 0 bases, with 9 bases between them. The CDR3 runs 14 residues. The V gene's germline CDR1 is SNHLY and CDR2 FYNNEI. CDR3 in DNA: TGTGCCAGCAGTTACACCCGGAGCACAGATACGCAGTATTTT. Translation: CASSYTRSTDTQYF.

The genes are TRBV28 and TRBJ2-1, with TRBD1 matching over 10 bases. Germline loops: CDR1 MDHEN, CDR2 SYDVKM. V lost 8 bases and J lost 7; bases outside the gene matches: 5. CDR3 length equals 13 residues. The CDR3 spells CASRDRGGNEQFF. The CDR3 DNA is TGTGCCAGCCGGGACAGGGGAGGGAATGAGCAGTTCTTC.

This clonotype was detected only once. V is TRBV15 and J is TRBJ1-5; D unresolved. V was cut by 1 base and J by 0 bases, with 7 bases left in between. This CDR3 has 15 residues. Germline CDR1 and CDR2: LNHNV and YYDKDF (reference sequence). As DNA, the CDR3 is TGTGCCACCAGCAGAGCGGCAGATAGCAATCAGCCCCAGCATTTT. Its protein is CATSRAADSNQPQHF.

The table lists this clonotype with many counts. This chain uses TRBV5-1 with TRBJ2-7; no clear D. Between the trimmed V and J ends, which lost 1 base and 2 bases, there was a span of 13 bases. Germline CDR1 and CDR2: SGHRS and YFSETQ. The CDR3 is made up of 15 amino acids. CDR3 DNA: TGCGCCAGCAGCTTGAGAAAAGGGTCCACCTACGAGCAGTACTTC. It codes for CASSLRKGSTYEQYF.

This clonotype was detected only a few times. The rearrangement links TRBV20-1 to TRBJ1-5; TRBD1 matches at 8 bases. V lost 5 bases and J lost 7; bases outside the gene matches: 25. Germline V CDR1 and CDR2: DFQATT, SNEGSKA (reference sequence). CDR3 size: 19 residues. DNA of the CDR3: TGCAGTGCTGAGTCGGTGGATCGGACACTCGGACAGGGAAGGCAGCCCCAGCATTTT. It codes for CSAESVDRTLGQGRQPQHF.

For this clonotype: Because the CDR3 is missing its conserved closing phenylalanine or tryptophan, this is likely a read error. The chain is built from TRBV7-6 and TRBJ2-6; 8 bases align to TRBD1. The germline V gene encodes CDR1 SGHVS and CDR2 FNYEAQ. The CDR3 runs 19 residues. With V trimmed by 5 bases and J by 1 base, 13 bases remained unmatched. The chain's CDR3 is CASSHRQGKVSSGANVLTS. In DNA, the CDR3 is TGTGCCAGCAGCCACCGACAGGGGAAGGTTTCGTCTGGGGCCAACGTCCTGACTTCC.

V and J are TRBV20-1 and TRBJ1-2, with a weak D call TRBD1 (6 bases). The CDR3 consists of 13 residues. Per germline, CDR1 DFQATT and CDR2 SNEGSKA (reference sequence). Trimming left V 5 bases short and J 7 bases short, with 17 bases between. CDR3 protein: CSAGTPGDSGYTF. The CDR3 coding sequence is TGCAGTGCTGGAACACCAGGGGATTCTGGCTACACCTTC.

This clonotype appeared many times. The rearrangement links TRBV7-2 to TRBJ2-1; D might be TRBD2 (6 bases). This CDR3 region has 13 residues. Germline V CDR1 and CDR2: SGHTA, FQGNSA. The V end lost 11 bases, the J end lost 5 bases, and 16 bases lay between the germline ends. This CDR3 is CAVGREKNNEQFF. For the CDR3, the DNA is TGTGCCGTAGGACGGGAGAAGAACAATGAGCAGTTCTTC.

The rearrangement joins TRBV29-1 to TRBJ2-1; D remains ambiguous. Germline assignment: CDR1 SQVTM and CDR2 ANQGSEA. The CDR3 has 13 residues. V lost 3 bases to trimming and J lost 6 bases, with 12 bases between them. DNA of the CDR3: TGCAGCGTTGATTCCAGAAATGGCAATGAGCAGTTCTTC. This codes for CSVDSRNGNEQFF.

This clonotype was recorded at least ten times. This chain links TRBV5-6 with TRBJ2-7; D may match TRBD1 or TRBD2 (5 bases each). The CDR3 length is 12 residues. V dropped 3 bases and J dropped 2 bases, with 6 bases sitting between them. Germline V CDR1 and CDR2: SGHDT, YYEEEE. CDR3 region: CASSSGPYEQYF. In DNA, the CDR3 is TGTGCCAGCAGCTCGGGACCCTACGAGCAGTACTTC.

In its sample, this clonotype ranks as medium-sized. The V call is TRBV29-1, the J call TRBJ2-7, with D hard to call. V was shortened by 4 bases and J by 2 bases, with 9 bases between the two germline ends. CDR1 is SQVTM and CDR2 is ANQGSEA in the germline V gene. The CDR3 spans 12 residues. CDR3 sequence (DNA): TGCAGCGTTGTCGCAGACACCTACGAGCAGTACTTC. It codes for CSVVADTYEQYF.

This clonotype has only a few counts. V usage is TRBV29-1 and J usage is TRBJ1-2; D gene unclear. Trimming removed 5 bases at V and 8 bases at J, with 12 bases between. The CDR3 covers 11 residues. Per the germline V gene, CDR1 is SQVTM and CDR2 is ANQGSEA. The CDR3 DNA is TGCAGCGTTATCTCGGGATTGGGCTACACCTTC. Its protein is CSVISGLGYTF.

This clonotype came up a few times. This chain uses TRBV20-1 with TRBJ2-1; D is uncertain. The V end was cut by 3 bases, the J end by 1 base, with 10 bases between. CDR1 DFQATT and CDR2 SNEGSKA come from the germline V gene (reference sequence). The CDR3 has 14 residues. The CDR3 bases are TGCAGTGCTAGGGCCGGTCGTTCCTACAATGAGCAGTTCTTC. Translating it yields CSARAGRSYNEQFF.

This clonotype was detected only a few times. This chain connects TRBV11-2 to TRBJ2-5, with 8 nucleotides matching TRBD1. V lost 4 bases and J lost 5; bases outside the gene matches: 9. CDR3 length equals 15 residues. CDR1 and CDR2 (germline): SGHAT, FQNNGV. CDR3 loop: CASSSVTGVGETQYF. In nucleotides, the CDR3 is TGTGCCAGCAGCTCAGTGACAGGGGTCGGCGAGACCCAGTACTTC.

This clonotype appeared many times. V gene TRBV10-3 combines with J gene TRBJ2-3; D is undetermined. Trimming removed 6 bases at V and 0 bases at J, with 13 bases between. This CDR3 is 15 amino acids long. Germline V gene sequence: CDR1 ENHRY, CDR2 SYGVKD. CDR3 coding DNA: TGTGCCATCAGCAACCTGGACGTAAGCACAGATACGCAGTATTTT. This codes for CAISNLDVSTDTQYF.

The chain employs TRBV6-2 or TRBV6-3 and TRBJ1-1; the D is unclear. V gave up 5 bases and J gave up 5 bases, with 15 bases separating them. The CDR3 has 14 residues. Germline V CDR1 and CDR2: MNHEY, SVGEGT. CDR3 residues: CASSHPGLGTEAFF. The CDR3 nucleotides read TGTGCCAGCAGTCACCCGGGCCTAGGGACTGAAGCTTTCTTT.

This clonotype was recorded at least ten times. The rearrangement joins TRBV20-1 to TRBJ2-5, with 10 bases fitting TRBD2. J lost 0 bases, V lost 5 bases, and 6 bases had no gene match. Germline CDR1 DFQATT, CDR2 SNEGSKA (reference sequence). There are 15 residues in the CDR3. CDR3: CSAGGLAEYQETQYF. In DNA form, the CDR3 reads TGCAGTGCTGGCGGACTAGCGGAGTACCAAGAGACCCAGTACTTC.

This clonotype is medium-sized within its sample. The chain has TRBV5-1 and TRBJ2-7; D perhaps matches TRBD2 (5 bases). The CDR3 contains 13 residues. Germline V gives CDR1 SGHRS, CDR2 YFSETQ. V lost 4 bases and J 2 bases, leaving 10 bases between the germline ends. The DNA for the CDR3 is TGCGCCAGCAGCGGAGGACCCACCTACGAGCAGTACTTC. Translating gives CASSGGPTYEQYF. The full variable domain, in which reference TRBV5-1 and TRBJ2-7 provide the parts outside the CDR3, is KAGVTQTPRYLIKTRGQQVTLSCSPISGHRSVSWYQQTPGQGLQFLFEYFSETQRNKGNFPGRFSGRQFSNSRSEMNVSTLELGDSALYLCASSGGPTYEQYFGPGTRLTVT.

This clonotype qualifies as medium-sized (0.01 to 0.1%). The chain uses TRBV6-4 and TRBJ2-2; D gene unclear. The V and J ends lost 3 bases and 4 bases respectively, with 3 bases between them. The germline V gene encodes CDR1 MRHNA and CDR2 SNTAGT. This CDR3 contains 12 residues. CDR3 coding DNA: TGTGCCAGCAGTGAGGGCACCGGGGAGCTGTTTTTT. Its translation: CASSEGTGELFF.

This clonotype counts as medium-sized. V gene TRBV15 combines with J gene TRBJ1-1, with a possible D match to TRBD1 (5 bases). V shed 8 bases and J shed 5 bases, with 21 bases lying between them. Germline V lookup: CDR1 LNHNV, CDR2 YYDKDF (reference sequence). There are 15 residues in the CDR3. The CDR3 bases are TGTGCCACCCGGAGAGGGGCGACAGTTGGAACTGAAGCTTTCTTT. Its protein product is CATRRGATVGTEAFF.

V usage is TRBV7-2 and J usage is TRBJ1-5; unclear D gene. Between the trimmed V and J ends, which lost 2 bases and 6 bases, there was a span of 5 bases. The germline V gene encodes CDR1 SGHTA and CDR2 FQGNSA. The CDR3 consists of 12 residues. The CDR3 DNA follows: TGTGCCAGCAGCTTATTCAGTCAGCCCCAGCATTTT. Its translation: CASSLFSQPQHF.

The chain joins TRBV29-1 to TRBJ2-3, with D tentatively TRBD1 or TRBD2 (5 bases each). V shed 4 bases and J shed 10 bases, with 9 bases lying between them. CDR1 is SQVTM, CDR2 ANQGSEA, per germline. The CDR3 contains 10 residues. The chain's CDR3 is CSVVRDPQYF. The CDR3 DNA is TGCAGCGTTGTTCGGGACCCGCAGTATTTT.

The rearrangement links TRBV20-1 to TRBJ1-1; TRBD1 matches at 12 bases. Per germline, CDR1 DFQATT and CDR2 SNEGSKA (reference sequence). J was trimmed by 7 bases and V by 3 bases; bases with no gene match: 9. The CDR3 runs to 15 residues. The DNA of the CDR3 is TGCAGTGCTAGGGCCCTCGGGACAGGGGGCCTTGAAGCTTTCTTT. This encodes CSARALGTGGLEAFF.